This entry lists 7 T cell receptor beta chains sequenced from one sample in a study of blood T cell repertoires in COVID-19 (dated by TCRdb to the early 2020s). Receptor libraries were prepared by the immunoSEQ multiplex PCR assay. This is the immuneACCESS table as TCRdb keeps it, with only in-frame sequences that have V and J called. A part of the clones is gone; compared with another copy, unresolved V genes explain less than half, and the rest is unexplained. A total of 260,000 or so clones appear in this sample, around four fifths of them only once. The ten largest account for around 3.3% of the sample. Material: PBMCs or T cells enriched from blood (not recorded which). These receptor sequences come from a woman aged 40 to 50 who had been exposed to COVID-19.

The chain couples TRBV5-1 to TRBJ1-1; 8 bases are a match to TRBD1. In germline, CDR1 is SGHRS, CDR2 YFSETQ. V lost 1 base and J lost 1; bases outside the gene matches: 12. This CDR3 spans 18 amino acids. CDR3 sequence reads: CASSLRPGTGATNTEAFF. The CDR3 DNA reads TGCGCCAGCAGCTTGAGGCCCGGGACAGGCGCTACGAACACTGAAGCTTTCTTT. Supplemented by reference TRBV5-1 and TRBJ1-1, the full variable domain reads KAGVTQTPRYLIKTRGQQVTLSCSPISGHRSVSWYQQTPGQGLQFLFEYFSETQRNKGNFPGRFSGRQFSNSRSEMNVSTLELGDSALYLCASSLRPGTGATNTEAFFGQGTRLTVV.

The chain links TRBV11-2 to TRBJ1-6, with a possible D match to TRBD1 (5 bases). Trimming removed 7 bases at V and 0 bases at J, with 22 bases between. CDR1 is SGHAT and CDR2 is FQNNGV in the germline V gene. The CDR3 totals 19 residues. The chain's CDR3 is CASTLWDNRSRSYNSPLHF. The CDR3 DNA sequence: TGTGCCAGCACTCTCTGGGATAACAGGTCTCGCTCCTATAATTCACCCCTCCACTTT.

The DNA for the CDR3 is TGTGCCAGCAGTGAAGCGCGCTCTCAAGGGGATAATGAAAAACTGTTTTTT. Translating gives CASSEARSQGDNEKLFF. The rearrangement uses TRBV6-1 and TRBJ1-4; a possible D gene is TRBD1 (5 bases). V was trimmed by 0 bases and J by 4 bases, leaving 15 bases between them. The CDR3 covers 17 residues. Germline CDR1 and CDR2: MNHNS and SASEGT.

J is TRBJ1-4 and V is TRBV5-6; weak D call: TRBD1 (5 bases). The V and J ends lost 4 bases and 1 base respectively, with 11 bases between them. Germline CDR1 SGHDT, CDR2 YYEEEE. This CDR3 has 15 residues. The CDR3 sequence is CASSTPGLTNEKLFF. CDR3 DNA: TGTGCCAGCAGCACCCCAGGGTTAACTAATGAAAAACTGTTTTTT.

This clone was observed once. The chain uses TRBV29-1 and TRBJ1-2, with unresolved D. This CDR3 comprises 14 residues. V lost 3 bases and J 3 bases, leaving 14 bases between the germline ends. Germline CDR1 is SQVTM and CDR2 is ANQGSEA. The CDR3 loop is CSVEGRVSDYGYTF. In DNA, the CDR3 is TGCAGCGTTGAGGGCCGAGTTTCGGACTATGGCTACACCTTC.

The rearrangement links TRBV24-1 to TRBJ1-2, with D possibly matching TRBD1 (6 bases). The germline V and J ends were trimmed by 5 bases and 3 bases, with 9 bases remaining between them. CDR1 and CDR2 from the germline V gene are KGHDR and SFDVKD. The CDR3 consists of 13 residues. The CDR3 here is CATSVSGDYGYTF. As DNA, the CDR3 is TGTGCCACCAGTGTCTCAGGGGACTATGGCTACACCTTC.

V and J are TRBV18 and TRBJ2-1, with 8 bases lining up with TRBD2. The V gene end was trimmed by 5 bases and the J gene end by 9 bases; junction bases not matched to a gene: 3. This CDR3 comprises 12 residues. Germline V gene data show CDR1 as KGHSH and CDR2 as LQKENI. The DNA of the CDR3 is TGTGCCAGCTCATTCACTAGCGGTGAGCAGTTCTTC. This encodes CASSFTSGEQFF.